This entry features one TCR beta chain sequence. As processed by the authors: Estimation of nucleated cell counts was performed using reference gene primer amplification. Sequenced by immunoSEQ multiplex PCR; TCRdb stores in-frame clones only, minus some. V, J and clone size were drawn from that table, and D and trimming were deduced from the DNA. The repertoire consists of approximately 100,000 clones, with more than 75% occurring once and the leading ten covering roughly 15%. The record originates from a study of blood T cell repertoires in COVID-19. The CDR3 loop spans 15 amino acids. With V trimmed by 2 bases and J by 3 bases, 5 bases remained unmatched. CDR1 and CDR2 from the germline V gene are KGHDR and SFDVKD.

This sequence originates from a woman in her seventies with acute or convalescent COVID-19. Sequencing input: peripheral blood. The chain combines TRBV24-1 with TRBJ1-2; TRBD1 aligns across 7 bases. CDR3 sequence: CATSDYRGWDYGYTF. The CDR3 DNA reads TGTGCCACCAGTGATTACAGGGGTTGGGACTATGGCTACACCTTC.